This T cell receptor (beta chain) was retrieved from a study of blood T cells in healthy people across ages. General study results and limits: Getting older went along with TCR beta diversity per million T cells dropping roughly linearly. Both naive CD4+ cell counts and diversity were greater in long-lived donors than in aged donors. Any conclusive comparison of naive versus antigen-experienced cells was prevented by using unsorted PBMCs.

On this clonotype: Its matching antigen is unknown.

The trim removed 3 bases at V and 7 bases at J, leaving 9 bases unmatched. The CDR3 spans 15 residues. Germline V lookup: CDR1 MGHDK, CDR2 SYGVNS. A second roughly 7 to 12 cycle PCR used barcoded and J-beta primers. MiXCR, applied by TCRdb to the 5' RACE reads, yields one record per CDR3 protein. The sample lists about 1.4 million distinct CDR3 sequences, around 55% occurring once. The source material was blood. This TCR came from a man younger than 35 in good health. This chain connects TRBV25-1 to TRBJ1-2, with TRBD1 identical over 9 bases. The CDR3 loop reads CASSEGQGTVGGYTF. The CDR3 DNA follows: TGTGCCAGCAGTGAGGGACAGGGAACCGTGGGTGGCTACACCTTC.